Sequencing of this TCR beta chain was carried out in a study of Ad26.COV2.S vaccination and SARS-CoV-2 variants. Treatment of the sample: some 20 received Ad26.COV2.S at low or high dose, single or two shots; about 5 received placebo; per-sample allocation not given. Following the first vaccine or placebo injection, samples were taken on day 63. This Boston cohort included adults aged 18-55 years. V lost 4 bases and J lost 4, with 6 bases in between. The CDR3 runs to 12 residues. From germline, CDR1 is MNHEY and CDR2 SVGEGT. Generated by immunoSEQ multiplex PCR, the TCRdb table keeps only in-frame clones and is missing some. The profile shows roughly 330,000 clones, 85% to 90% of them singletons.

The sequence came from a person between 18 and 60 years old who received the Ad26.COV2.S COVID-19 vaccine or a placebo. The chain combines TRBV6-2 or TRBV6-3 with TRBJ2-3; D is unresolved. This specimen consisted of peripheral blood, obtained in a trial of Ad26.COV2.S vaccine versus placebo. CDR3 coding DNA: TGTGCCAGCAGTTTTTTCTCAGATACGCAGTATTTT. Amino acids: CASSFFSDTQYF.